Each of the 9 T cell receptor beta chains below was sequenced from the same sample in a study of T cells after posttransplantation cyclophosphamide. Some clones are missing from TCRdb's copy, which holds only in-frame ones; the method was immunoSEQ multiplex PCR. The sample yields 21,000 or so clones, about 98% seen once. Input material: naive CD8+ T cells sorted from PBMCs. These receptors came from a man aged 35-49 years in good health, CMV-negative, and a related stem cell transplant donor.

V usage is TRBV27 and J usage is TRBJ1-1; tentative D call: TRBD1 (6 bases). Germline V lookup: CDR1 MNHEY, CDR2 SMNVEV (reference sequence). V lost 6 bases and J 2 bases, leaving 13 bases between the germline ends. There are 14 residues in the CDR3. CDR3 in amino acids: CASSLRTVNTEAFF. For the CDR3, the DNA is TGTGCCAGCAGCTTGCGGACAGTCAACACTGAAGCTTTCTTT.

V gene TRBV19 combines with J gene TRBJ2-1; 7 nucleotides agree with TRBD2. This CDR3 has 15 amino acids. Per the germline V gene, CDR1 is LNHDA and CDR2 is SQIVND (reference sequence). Trimming took 6 bases from V and 3 from J; bases not matched to a gene: 8. The CDR3 loop reads CASSLLALNYNEQFF. The DNA for the CDR3 is TGTGCCAGTAGCCTACTAGCGCTGAACTACAATGAGCAGTTCTTC.

J is TRBJ1-1 and V is TRBV7-6; a weak D match, TRBD1 (6 bases). Germline V gene lookup returns CDR1 SGHVS and CDR2 FNYEAQ. CDR3 length: 17 residues. V gave up 1 base and J gave up 5 bases, with 20 bases separating them. The chain's CDR3 is CASSLGAAGVFGTEAFF. CDR3 nucleotides: TGTGCCAGCAGCTTAGGGGCGGCAGGGGTGTTTGGAACTGAAGCTTTCTTT.

This sequence joins TRBV19 and TRBJ2-3; 8 bases agree with TRBD2. The V and J ends lost 6 bases and 4 bases, in that order; junction bases with no gene match: 9. The CDR3 extends over 15 amino acids. Germline V lookup: CDR1 LNHDA, CDR2 SQIVND (reference sequence). This chain's CDR3 is CASSGVTSEADTQYF. CDR3 bases: TGTGCCAGTAGCGGGGTGACTAGCGAAGCAGATACGCAGTATTTT.

CDR3 amino acids: CASSEAGQGETQYF. The CDR3 DNA sequence: TGTGCCAGCAGTGAAGCGGGACAGGGGGAGACCCAGTACTTC. The V call is TRBV6-1, the J call TRBJ2-5; 10 bases are a match to TRBD1. Per the germline V gene, CDR1 is MNHNS and CDR2 is SASEGT. The CDR3 covers 14 residues. The trim removed 0 bases at V and 5 bases at J, leaving 0 bases unmatched.

The chain is built from TRBV28 and TRBJ2-3, with 9 bases matching TRBD1. V shed 1 base and J 3 bases; nucleotides not matched to a gene: 5. The CDR3 has 16 residues. Germline V lookup: CDR1 MDHEN, CDR2 SYDVKM. CDR3 nucleotides: TGTGCCAGCAGTTTATTCCCACAGGGGGCAACAGATACGCAGTATTTT. Amino acid sequence: CASSLFPQGATDTQYF. Supplemented by reference TRBV28 and TRBJ2-3, the full variable domain reads DVKVTQSSRYLVKRTGEKVFLECVQDMDHENMFWYRQDPGLGLRLIYFSYDVKMKEKGDIPEGYSVSREKKERFSLILESASTNQTSMYLCASSLFPQGATDTQYFGPGTRLTVL.

The chain links TRBV5-1 to TRBJ2-7, with 12 bases fitting TRBD2. The CDR3 has 16 residues. Germline V gene lookup returns CDR1 SGHRS and CDR2 YFSETQ. V dropped 4 bases and J dropped 4; count of bases not matched to a gene: 9. CDR3 in DNA: TGCGCCAGCAGCGCCCCCGGGCTAGCGGGAGGGTACGAGCAGTACTTC. This sequence encodes CASSAPGLAGGYEQYF.

Written as DNA, the CDR3 is TGTGCCAGCAGTTTAGCCCAGATGAACACTGAAGCTTTCTTT. Protein: CASSLAQMNTEAFF. The chain has TRBV28 and TRBJ1-1; D is unclear. The CDR3 sequence is 14 residues long. Germline CDR1 is MDHEN and CDR2 is SYDVKM. V shed 2 bases and J shed 0 bases, with 7 bases lying between them.

This chain uses TRBV7-6 with TRBJ2-1; TRBD1 agrees at 8 bases. This CDR3 contains 15 residues. Germline trimming cut 2 bases from V and 8 bases from J; bases unmatched to any gene: 8. Germline CDR1 SGHVS, CDR2 FNYEAQ. CDR3 protein: CASSLSLDRADEQFF. The CDR3 DNA reads TGTGCCAGCAGCTTATCCTTGGACAGGGCCGATGAGCAGTTCTTC. The variable domain in full, completed from reference TRBV7-6 and TRBJ2-1, reads GAGVSQSPRYKVTKRGQDVALRCDPISGHVSLYWYRQALGQGPEFLTYFNYEAQQDKSGLPNDRFSAERPEGSISTLTIQRTEQRDSAMYRCASSLSLDRADEQFFGPGTRLTVL.